The next 27 T cell receptor beta chains were all read from a single sample in a study of glioma-infiltrating T cells after dendritic cell vaccination. Clones were read by immunoSEQ multiplex PCR, and TCRdb kept only the in-frame ones, dropping some. The sample includes 75,000 to 100,000 clones, 79% of them seen just once. Sequencing was performed on blood, taken before dendritic cell vaccination. These receptors originate from a human donor with glioblastoma.

The chain links TRBV11-1 to TRBJ1-1, with 10 nucleotides matching TRBD1. J gave up 3 bases and V 4 bases, and 5 bases lay outside the gene matches. The CDR3 is 15 residues long. The germline CDR1 and CDR2 sequences are SGHAT and FQDESV (reference sequence). The CDR3 is CASSSGGTGDTEAFF. The DNA of the CDR3 is TGTGCCAGCAGCTCCGGCGGGACAGGGGACACTGAAGCTTTCTTT.

This clone is a singleton in its sample. This chain connects TRBV5-1 to TRBJ2-5; a weak D match, TRBD1 (6 bases). Trimming took off 8 bases at V and 2 bases at J, with 16 bases between the two ends. The CDR3 runs 14 residues. Germline V gene sequence: CDR1 SGHRS, CDR2 YFSETQ. DNA of the CDR3: TGCGCCAGTAGTCCGGGACAACAACAAGAGACCCAGTACTTC. Translation: CASSPGQQQETQYF.

This clone is a singleton in its sample. In DNA, the CDR3 is TGTGCCAGCAGGACAGGGCCAATACAATCCTACGAGCAGTACTTC. As protein: CASRTGPIQSYEQYF. V gene TRBV28 combines with J gene TRBJ2-7, with 7 bases identical to TRBD1. CDR1 and CDR2 from the germline V gene are MDHEN and SYDVKM. V shed 6 bases and J 1 base; nucleotides not matched to a gene: 9. The CDR3 is 15 amino acids.

The rearrangement uses TRBV4-1 and TRBJ1-1, with 7 bases fitting TRBD1. The CDR3 has 15 residues. The J segment lost 1 base and the V segment lost 4 bases, leaving 6 bases of the junction unmatched. CDR1 is MGHRA and CDR2 is YSYEKL in the germline V gene. CDR3 loop: CASSLRRGPNTEAFF. The CDR3 coding sequence is TGCGCCAGCAGCCTGAGGAGGGGGCCGAACACTGAAGCTTTCTTT.

This chain uses TRBV6-1 with TRBJ1-1; 7 positions match TRBD1. The CDR3 runs 13 residues. Unmatched junction bases numbered 2, after V lost 2 bases and J lost 5 bases. Germline assignment: CDR1 MNHNS and CDR2 SASEGT. In DNA, the CDR3 is TGTGCCAGCAGTGAACACAGGGGAACTGAAGCTTTCTTT. Its protein is CASSEHRGTEAFF.

The V call is TRBV6-1, the J call TRBJ2-7; 10 bases map to TRBD2. Germline V gene sequence: CDR1 MNHNS, CDR2 SASEGT. V was clipped by 4 bases and J by 3 bases; unmatched bases: 9. The CDR3 contains 16 residues. CDR3 residues: CASSVVGTSADYEQYF. The CDR3 DNA follows: TGTGCCAGCAGTGTGGTGGGGACTAGCGCCGACTACGAGCAGTACTTC.

The rearrangement links TRBV19 to TRBJ2-3; a weak D match, TRBD1 (6 bases). V was shortened by 1 base and J by 1 base, with 6 bases between the two germline ends. In germline, CDR1 is LNHDA, CDR2 SQIVND (reference sequence). The CDR3 totals 14 residues. The CDR3 coding sequence is TGTGCCAGTAGTATAGGACAGGGCACAGATACGCAGTATTTT. Translation gives CASSIGQGTDTQYF.

The chain is built from TRBV6-1 and TRBJ1-1, with 7 bases aligning to TRBD1. The CDR3 runs 13 residues. J lost 0 bases, V lost 6 bases, and 1 base had no gene match. Looked up from germline, CDR1 is MNHNS and CDR2 is SASEGT. This CDR3 reads CASRTGVNTEAFF. For the CDR3, the DNA is TGTGCCAGCAGAACAGGGGTGAACACTGAAGCTTTCTTT.

The count of this clone is one. This rearrangement joins TRBV19 to TRBJ2-1; perhaps TRBD2 as D (7 bases). This CDR3 region has 16 residues. CDR1 is LNHDA and CDR2 is SQIVND in the germline V gene (reference sequence). V gave up 3 bases and J gave up 8 bases, with 20 bases separating them. The CDR3 spells CASSIWGRGGFYEQFF. The CDR3 DNA is TGTGCCAGTAGTATTTGGGGCAGGGGAGGGTTTTATGAGCAGTTCTTC.

The J gene is TRBJ2-1, the V gene TRBV19; 13 positions match TRBD2. The J segment lost 10 bases and the V segment lost 0 bases, leaving 3 bases of the junction unmatched. This CDR3 is built from 15 residues. Germline values: CDR1 LNHDA, CDR2 SQIVND (reference sequence). The CDR3 spells CASSIETSGRREQFF. DNA for the CDR3: TGTGCCAGTAGTATAGAGACTAGCGGGAGGCGCGAGCAGTTCTTC.

The chain is built from TRBV15 and TRBJ2-7, with TRBD1 as a possible D gene (6 bases). The CDR3 has 15 amino acids. Germline assignment: CDR1 LNHNV and CDR2 YYDKDF (reference sequence). Trimming took 3 bases from V and 4 from J, leaving 16 bases between them. As DNA, the CDR3 is TGTGCCACCAGCAGGGGGGCAGGGAGTTTGTACGAGCAGTACTTC. Translation: CATSRGAGSLYEQYF.

This clone showed up just once. CDR3 in amino acids: CASSLGGPNTEAFF. The CDR3 DNA sequence: TGTGCCAGCAGCTTGGGTGGGCCGAACACTGAAGCTTTCTTT. The chain carries TRBV7-2 and TRBJ1-1, with no clear D. This CDR3 region has 14 residues. The V gene lost 3 bases and the J gene lost 1 base, with 9 bases spanning the gap. The germline CDR1 and CDR2 sequences are SGHTA and FQGNSA.

CDR3 sequence (DNA): TGTGCCGGGGCCAGACTCAAAACCTACGAGCAGTACTTC. Encoded protein: CAGARLKTYEQYF. The chain couples TRBV2 to TRBJ2-7; perhaps TRBD1 as D (5 bases). Germline assignment: CDR1 SNHLY and CDR2 FYNNEI. The V end was cut by 11 bases, the J end by 2 bases, with 16 bases between. The CDR3 is 13 amino acids.

The chain links TRBV2 to TRBJ2-7; TRBD1 matches at 7 bases. CDR1 SNHLY and CDR2 FYNNEI come from the germline V gene. The CDR3 has 15 residues. J lost 5 bases, V lost 7 bases, and 14 bases had no gene match. As DNA, the CDR3 is TGTGCCAGCAACGCCCTTGACAGGGAGAACCACGAGCAGTACTTC. Translating gives CASNALDRENHEQYF.

The genes are TRBV19 and TRBJ2-3, with 13 positions matching TRBD2. V lost 6 bases to trimming and J lost 4 bases; unmatched junction nucleotides: 4. CDR3 length: 15 amino acids. The germline V gene encodes CDR1 LNHDA and CDR2 SQIVND (reference sequence). The CDR3 sequence: CASRGLAGVSDTQYF. Here the CDR3 DNA reads TGTGCCAGTAGAGGACTAGCGGGAGTTTCAGATACGCAGTATTTT.

This clone came up a few times. The chain employs TRBV7-6 and TRBJ1-2, with 9 bases identical to TRBD1. The CDR3 runs to 14 residues. Germline CDR1 is SGHVS and CDR2 is FNYEAQ. J was trimmed by 7 bases and V by 3 bases; bases with no gene match: 6. The CDR3: CASSFGTGGLGYTF. CDR3 DNA: TGTGCCAGCAGCTTCGGAACAGGGGGCCTTGGCTACACCTTC. Full variable domain (remainder filled in from reference TRBV7-6 and TRBJ1-2): GAGVSQSPRYKVTKRGQDVALRCDPISGHVSLYWYRQALGQGPEFLTYFNYEAQQDKSGLPNDRFSAERPEGSISTLTIQRTEQRDSAMYRCASSFGTGGLGYTFGSGTRLTVV.

The chain has TRBV2 and TRBJ2-5; 7 bases map to TRBD2. CDR3 length equals 15 residues. CDR1 is SNHLY and CDR2 is FYNNEI in the germline V gene. V was pared by 7 bases and J by 2 bases, with 10 bases of the junction left unmatched. The CDR3 protein is CASNPRAGLQETQYF. CDR3 nucleotides: TGTGCCAGCAACCCCCGAGCGGGGCTTCAAGAGACCCAGTACTTC.

The chain carries TRBV2 and TRBJ2-2, with TRBD1 matching 8 bases. The CDR3 has 15 residues. CDR1 and CDR2 (germline): SNHLY, FYNNEI. Trimming cost V 6 bases and J 0 bases; bases outside gene matches: 3. Written as DNA, the CDR3 is TGTGCCAGCAGCGGACAGGGCCCGAACACCGGGGAGCTGTTTTTT. Translating it yields CASSGQGPNTGELFF.

This clone was seen a single time. This chain uses TRBV5-5 with TRBJ2-5, with D maybe TRBD2 (6 bases). Germline V gene data show CDR1 as SGHKS and CDR2 as YYEKEE (reference sequence). This CDR3 has 14 residues. With 4 bases removed from V and 0 bases from J, the gap between germline ends came to 10 bases. Written as DNA, the CDR3 is TGTGCCAGCAGCCGTGGACTAAACCAAGAGACCCAGTACTTC. It is translated as CASSRGLNQETQYF.

The rearrangement joins TRBV30 to TRBJ1-1; D gene ambiguous. Deletions cut 3 bases from V and 0 bases from J, with 8 bases between. Germline values: CDR1 GTSNPN, CDR2 SVGIG (reference sequence). The CDR3 extends over 13 amino acids. DNA for the CDR3: TGTGCCTGGAGCCCCTCTTTGAACACTGAAGCTTTCTTT. Its translation is CAWSPSLNTEAFF.

This clone was detected ten times or more. This chain connects TRBV25-1 to TRBJ2-5; no definite D call. The CDR3 loop spans 14 amino acids. V lost 3 bases and J 2 bases, leaving 10 bases between the germline ends. Germline V gene lookup returns CDR1 MGHDK and CDR2 SYGVNS. Written as DNA, the CDR3 is TGTGCCAGCAGTGAGGTCTCAGGACAAGAGACCCAGTACTTC. Encoded protein: CASSEVSGQETQYF.

The V and J genes are TRBV2 and TRBJ2-7; 9 nucleotides line up with TRBD1. CDR1 SNHLY and CDR2 FYNNEI come from the germline V gene. The V segment lost 7 bases and the J segment 2 bases; nucleotides outside the gene matches: 3. The CDR3 totals 13 residues. This CDR3 is CASTGQGPYEQYF. In DNA form, the CDR3 reads TGTGCCAGCACCGGACAGGGGCCCTACGAGCAGTACTTC.

V gene TRBV29-1 combines with J gene TRBJ1-1, with D perhaps matching TRBD1 (6 bases). Germline V gene lookup returns CDR1 SQVTM and CDR2 ANQGSEA. The CDR3 runs 12 residues. Trimming shortened V by 6 bases and J by 2 bases, and 10 bases separated the two germline ends. In DNA form, the CDR3 reads TGCAGCGTGGACAGAACAAACACTGAAGCTTTCTTT. Protein sequence: CSVDRTNTEAFF.

The chain uses TRBV7-9 and TRBJ1-2; 8 bases map to TRBD1. CDR1 is SEHNR and CDR2 is FQNEAQ in the germline V gene (reference sequence). Trimming cost V 7 bases and J 5 bases; bases outside gene matches: 9. The CDR3 length is 14 residues. CDR3 residues: CASTRDRSWYGYTF. CDR3 bases: TGTGCCAGCACCCGGGACAGGTCTTGGTATGGCTACACCTTC.

A word on this clone: The junction shows a germline mismatch at one end, possibly a read error. The rearrangement joins TRBV7-6 to TRBJ2-4; 7 nucleotides agree with TRBD1. Germline values: CDR1 SGHVS, CDR2 FNYEAQ. This CDR3 region has 17 residues. The DNA for the CDR3 is TGTGCCAGCAGCCCGCGCGCCGACAGGGTTAATCGCCTGGAAGTAAGCTTC. As protein: CASSPRADRVNRLEVSF.

This rearrangement joins TRBV5-1 to TRBJ1-1; TRBD1 aligns across 7 bases. The J segment lost 4 bases and the V segment lost 4 bases, leaving 10 bases of the junction unmatched. CDR1 and CDR2 from the germline V gene are SGHRS and YFSETQ. This CDR3 spans 15 amino acids. CDR3 region: CASSPGGTAGTEAFF. In DNA, the CDR3 is TGCGCCAGCAGCCCGGGGGGGACAGCTGGCACTGAAGCTTTCTTT.

The chain couples TRBV29-1 to TRBJ1-1; D possibly corresponds to TRBD1 (5 bases). CDR3 size: 13 residues. V was shortened by 5 bases and J by 1 base, with 11 bases between the two germline ends. Germline loops: CDR1 SQVTM, CDR2 ANQGSEA. As DNA, the CDR3 is TGCAGCGTTTCACAGGCACGGAACACTGAAGCTTTCTTT. This gives the protein CSVSQARNTEAFF.